This T cell receptor beta chain was recovered during a study of regulatory T cells in long-lasting Graves disease. Study results and caveats: Thyroid tissue went unstudied; only peripheral blood was examined.

Concerning this clonotype itself: Its specificity is unknown.

Time point of the sample: newly diagnosed GD, antithyroid drugs for less than 3 months. Isolated PBMC RNA provided the starting material for the TCR library. With 1 base removed from V and 5 bases from J, the gap between germline ends came to 9 bases. Germline-derived CDR1 and CDR2 are LGHNT and FRNRAP. The CDR3 contains 14 residues. Investigators prepared the TCR beta libraries by applying iRepertoire HTBI primers and Arm-PCR of CDR3 regions. TCRdb analysed the multiplex PCR reads with MiXCR anew, one entry per CDR3 protein. The table shows around 240,000 distinct CDR3 sequences, with under 20% occurring only once. These records were also assigned to another study, of T cells in Graves' hyperthyroidism and ophthalmopathy. As that report states: The hyperthyroidism patients had all been newly diagnosed, and their disease duration was under 2 months. Their ages ranged from 18 to 65 years. With the HTBI primer set, the TCR CDR3 went through a first round of RT-PCR. Model-based prediction identified ophthalmopathy a median around 6.5 months prior to its onset.

This receptor was identified in a woman aged 25 to 39 with Graves disease. This sample comprised peripheral blood mononuclear cells (PBMCs), obtained at new diagnosis, from a patient treated with antithyroid drugs. The chain employs TRBV12-5 and TRBJ1-5, with D unclear. CDR3 DNA: TGTGCTAGTGGTTTGGCGTTGCGGGATCAGCCCCAGCATTTT. Amino acids: CASGLALRDQPQHF.